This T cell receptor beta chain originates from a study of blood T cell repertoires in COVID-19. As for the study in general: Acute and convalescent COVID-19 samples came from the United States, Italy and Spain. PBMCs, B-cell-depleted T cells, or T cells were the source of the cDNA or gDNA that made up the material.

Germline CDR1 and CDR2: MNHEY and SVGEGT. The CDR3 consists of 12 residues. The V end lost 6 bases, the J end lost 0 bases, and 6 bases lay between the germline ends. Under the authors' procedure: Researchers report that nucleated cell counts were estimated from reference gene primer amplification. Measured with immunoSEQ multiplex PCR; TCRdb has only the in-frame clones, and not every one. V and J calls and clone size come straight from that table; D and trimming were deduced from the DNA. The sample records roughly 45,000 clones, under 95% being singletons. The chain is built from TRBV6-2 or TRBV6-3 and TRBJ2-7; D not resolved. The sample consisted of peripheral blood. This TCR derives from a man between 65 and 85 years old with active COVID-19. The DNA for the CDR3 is TGTGCCAGCAGCTCATCCTCCTACGAGCAGTACTTC. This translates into CASSSSSYEQYF.